This TCR beta chain is drawn from a study of blood T cell repertoires in COVID-19. Study-wide background: Acute-phase and convalescent COVID-19 samples originated in the United States, Italy and Spain.

Seattle researchers signed up patients amid active infection and tracked them longitudinally. J gave up 6 bases and V 1 base, and 7 bases lay outside the gene matches. The CDR3 is 17 residues long. Germline lookup yields CDR1 MDHEN and CDR2 SYDVKM. Source study methods: For nucleated cells, counts were estimated from reference gene primer amplification. Here immunoSEQ multiplex PCR was the method, and the copy in TCRdb shows in-frame clones only, minus some. The V and J calls and the clone size are those of that table, but D and trimming were determined from the DNA. The profile shows some 350,000 clones, 88% of them singletons.

This sequence joins TRBV28 and TRBJ2-3; TRBD2 matches at 13 bases. Sequencing input: peripheral blood. The sequence was collected from a woman aged 70-85 years with COVID-19, enrolled during active disease. The CDR3 loop is CASSLLTSGGASDTQYF. The CDR3 DNA reads TGTGCCAGCAGTTTATTAACTAGCGGGGGGGCATCGGATACGCAGTATTTT.